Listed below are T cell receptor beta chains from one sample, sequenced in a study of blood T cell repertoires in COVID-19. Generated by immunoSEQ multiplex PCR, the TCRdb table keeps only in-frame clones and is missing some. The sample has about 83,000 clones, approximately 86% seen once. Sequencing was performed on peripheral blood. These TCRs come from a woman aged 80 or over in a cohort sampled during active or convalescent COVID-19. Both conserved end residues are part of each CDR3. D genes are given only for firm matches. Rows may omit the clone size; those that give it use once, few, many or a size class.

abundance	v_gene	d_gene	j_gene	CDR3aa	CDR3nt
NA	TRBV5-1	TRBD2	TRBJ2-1	CASSTEGTSNSEQFF	TGCGCCAGCAGCACGGAGGGGACTAGCAACAGTGAGCAGTTCTTC
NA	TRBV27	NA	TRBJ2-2	CASSLEGPNTGELFF	TGTGCCAGCAGTTTAGAGGGCCCGAACACCGGGGAGCTGTTTTTT
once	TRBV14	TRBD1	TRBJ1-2	CASSQYGDRSHGYTF	TGTGCCAGCAGCCAATATGGGGACAGGTCCCATGGCTACACCTTC
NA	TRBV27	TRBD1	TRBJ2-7	CASSLRDRGVYEQYF	TGTGCCAGCAGTTTACGGGACAGGGGAGTTTACGAGCAGTACTTC
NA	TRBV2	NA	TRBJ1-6	CASKMGHENNSPLHF	TGTGCCAGCAAGATGGGACACGAAAATAATTCACCCCTCCACTTT
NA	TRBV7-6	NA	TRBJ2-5	CASSLAGRADQETQYF	TGTGCCAGCAGCTTAGCGGGCAGGGCCGACCAAGAGACCCAGTACTTC
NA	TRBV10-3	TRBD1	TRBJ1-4	CARYPPGQGCEKLFF	TGTGCCAGGTACCCTCCGGGACAGGGTTGTGAAAAACTGTTTTTT
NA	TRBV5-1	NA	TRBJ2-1	CASSLVASYNEQFF	TGCGCCAGCAGCTTGGTCGCCAGCTACAATGAGCAGTTCTTC
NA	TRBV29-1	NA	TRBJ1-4	CSVLREKLFF	TGCAGCGTTCTTAGAGAAAAACTGTTTTTT
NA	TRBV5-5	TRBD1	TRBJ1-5	CASSRGQGAMVDQPQHF	TGTGCCAGCAGCCGAGGACAGGGGGCGATGGTTGATCAGCCCCAGCATTTT
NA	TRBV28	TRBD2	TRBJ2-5	CASSTQGLAGRETQYF	TGTGCCAGCAGTACTCAGGGACTAGCGGGACGGGAGACCCAGTACTTC
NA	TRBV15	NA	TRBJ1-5	CATSSFQGMAQPQHF	TGTGCCACCAGCAGTTTCCAGGGGATGGCTCAGCCCCAGCATTTT
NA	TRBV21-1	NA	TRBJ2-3	CASIHQGTQYF	TGTGCCAGCATACATCAGGGTACGCAGTATTTT
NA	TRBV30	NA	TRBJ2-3	CAWIRERWDTQYF	TGTGCCTGGATACGGGAGCGGTGGGATACGCAGTATTTT
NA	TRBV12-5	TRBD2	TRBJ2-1	CASGLGTSGRGYEQFF	TGTGCTAGTGGTTTGGGGACTAGCGGGAGGGGGTATGAGCAGTTCTTC
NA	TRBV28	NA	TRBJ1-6	CASSLNTANSPLHF	TGTGCCAGCAGTTTAAACACAGCCAATTCACCCCTCCACTTT
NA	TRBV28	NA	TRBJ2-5	CASSSRRHVRETQYF	TGTGCCAGCAGTTCACGCCGACACGTTCGGGAGACCCAGTACTTC
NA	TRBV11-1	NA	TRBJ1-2	CASSFSDSINYGYTF	TGTGCCAGCAGCTTCTCGGACAGTATTAACTATGGCTACACCTTC
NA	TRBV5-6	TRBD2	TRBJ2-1	CASSTSSGTYNEQFF	TGTGCCAGCAGCACCTCTAGCGGGACCTACAATGAGCAGTTCTTC
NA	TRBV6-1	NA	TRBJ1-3	CASSESRKDTIYF	TGTGCCAGCAGTGAATCCAGGAAGGACACCATATATTTT
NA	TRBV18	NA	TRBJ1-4	CASSEGTTNEKLFF	TGTGCCAGCTCGGAGGGCACAACTAATGAAAAACTGTTTTTT
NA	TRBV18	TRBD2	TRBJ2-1	CASSPRTSGTEEQFF	TGTGCCAGCTCACCTCGGACTAGCGGGACCGAAGAGCAGTTCTTC
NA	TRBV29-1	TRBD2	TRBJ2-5	CSVYGLAGGAETQYF	TGCAGCGTTTACGGACTAGCGGGAGGTGCCGAGACCCAGTACTTC
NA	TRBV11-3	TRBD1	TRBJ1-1	CASSPTGMNTEAFF	TGTGCCAGCAGCCCGACAGGGATGAACACTGAAGCTTTCTTT
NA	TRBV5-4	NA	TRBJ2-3	CASSLVSSTDTQYF	TGTGCCAGCAGCTTAGTCAGTAGCACAGATACGCAGTATTTT
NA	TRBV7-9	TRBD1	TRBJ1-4	CASSLGDRLNEKLFF	TGTGCCAGCAGCTTAGGGGACAGGCTGAATGAAAAACTGTTTTTT
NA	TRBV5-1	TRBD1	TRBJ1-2	CASSPQVRQGNYGYTF	TGCGCCAGCAGCCCCCAAGTGAGACAGGGGAACTATGGCTACACCTTC
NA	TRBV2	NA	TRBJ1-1	CASSGKFQGTEAFF	TGTGCCAGCAGCGGAAAGTTCCAGGGAACTGAAGCTTTCTTT
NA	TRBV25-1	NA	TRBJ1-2	CASSPPGGDYGYTF	TGTGCCAGCAGTCCCCCGGGGGGCGACTATGGCTACACCTTC